Below are 31 T cell receptor beta chains sequenced from a single sample in a study of blood T cells in healthy people across ages. Alongside a J-beta primer mix, a sample-barcoded 5' primer served in a second PCR lasting about 6 to 12 cycles. TCRdb re-analysed the 5' RACE reads in MiXCR, keeping a single row per CDR3 protein. The repertoire holds roughly 650,000 distinct CDR3 sequences, 32% seen once, with roughly 15% in the top ten. Sequencing used blood. These receptors originate from a woman older than 75 in good health.

The chain combines TRBV7-2 with TRBJ1-2, with D maybe TRBD1 (5 bases). Trimming took off 5 bases at V and 3 bases at J, with 13 bases between the two ends. This CDR3 is 14 amino acids long. Germline V gene sequence: CDR1 SGHTA, CDR2 FQGNSA. CDR3: CASSQLRGDYGYTF. The CDR3 bases are TGTGCCAGCAGCCAGCTAAGAGGGGACTATGGCTACACCTTC.

This clonotype has ten or more counts. The chain carries TRBV20-1 and TRBJ2-5; D might be TRBD2 (7 bases). The V end lost 0 bases, the J end lost 1 base, and 15 bases lay between the germline ends. Germline V lookup: CDR1 DFQATT, CDR2 SNEGSKA (reference sequence). The CDR3 has 16 amino acids. Here the CDR3 reads CSARDMAGAIQETQYF. CDR3 sequence (DNA): TGCAGTGCTAGAGATATGGCGGGGGCAATCCAAGAGACCCAGTACTTC.

This clonotype was seen ten or more times. V is TRBV9 and J is TRBJ2-1; D is ambiguous. The V and J ends lost 0 bases and 6 bases respectively, with 13 bases between them. CDR1 SGDLS and CDR2 YYNGEE come from the germline V gene. The CDR3 totals 15 residues. CDR3 protein: CASSVEAAALNEQFF. DNA of the CDR3: TGTGCCAGCAGCGTAGAGGCGGCAGCCCTCAATGAGCAGTTCTTC.

The CDR3 loop is CATSVGAADTQYF. DNA of the CDR3: TGTGCCACCAGTGTTGGGGCGGCAGATACGCAGTATTTT. The chain is built from TRBV24-1 and TRBJ2-3, with D possibly matching TRBD1 (5 bases). CDR3 length: 13 residues. V lost 5 bases and J 4 bases, leaving 9 bases between the germline ends. The germline CDR1 and CDR2 sequences are KGHDR and SFDVKD.

The chain uses TRBV28 and TRBJ2-5, with D perhaps assigned TRBD1 or TRBD2 (6 bases each). This CDR3 has 15 residues. V lost 2 bases, J lost 7 bases, and 17 bases lay in between. Germline V gene lookup returns CDR1 MDHEN and CDR2 SYDVKM. As DNA, the CDR3 is TGTGCCAGCAGTTTACCGGGGGCCGATAGGTGGACCCAGTACTTC. It is translated as CASSLPGADRWTQYF.

This clonotype was detected many times. The chain links TRBV29-1 to TRBJ1-2; 10 positions match TRBD1. Germline values: CDR1 SQVTM, CDR2 ANQGSEA. The CDR3 has 11 amino acids. The V segment lost 7 bases and the J segment 6 bases; nucleotides outside the gene matches: 2. CDR3 residues: CSAGQGDGYTF. CDR3 in DNA: TGCAGCGCAGGACAGGGGGATGGCTACACCTTC.

This clonotype showed up just a few times. The chain uses TRBV3-1 and TRBJ1-1, with TRBD1 identical over 9 bases. This CDR3 is built from 13 residues. Trimming cost V 4 bases and J 7 bases; bases outside gene matches: 4. Germline lookup yields CDR1 LGHDT and CDR2 YNNKEL (reference sequence). For the CDR3, the DNA is TGTGCCAGCAGCCCGACAGGGGGGGTTGAAGCTTTCTTT. The encoded protein is CASSPTGGVEAFF. The variable domain in full, with the rest retrieved from reference TRBV3-1 and TRBJ1-1, is DTAVSQTPKYLVTQMGNDKSIKCEQNLGHDTMYWYKQDSKKFLKIMFSYNNKELIINETVPNRFSPKSPDKAHLNLHINSLELGDSAVYFCASSPTGGVEAFFGQGTRLTVV.

The table lists this clonotype with many counts. The chain recombines TRBV6-1 with TRBJ2-7, with D perhaps TRBD1 or TRBD2 (6 bases each). In germline, CDR1 is MNHNS, CDR2 SASEGT. CDR3 length equals 18 residues. The V and J ends lost 4 bases and 3 bases respectively, with 25 bases between them. CDR3: CASSVADGAGAAHYEQYF. DNA for the CDR3: TGTGCCAGCAGTGTAGCGGATGGGGCAGGGGCCGCGCACTACGAGCAGTACTTC.

V is TRBV6-1 and J is TRBJ1-1, with D unresolved. The length of the CDR3 is 12 residues. Per the germline V gene, CDR1 is MNHNS and CDR2 is SASEGT. The V end lost 4 bases, the J end lost 5 bases, and 8 bases lay between the germline ends. CDR3 sequence (DNA): TGTGCCAGCAGTGTCGGGGAGACTGAAGCTTTCTTT. Translation gives CASSVGETEAFF.

V and J are TRBV5-1 and TRBJ2-1, with 9 bases lining up with TRBD2. The CDR3 covers 15 residues. V lost 6 bases to trimming and J lost 5 bases; unmatched junction nucleotides: 9. The V gene's germline CDR1 is SGHRS and CDR2 YFSETQ. The CDR3 DNA is TGCGCCAGCACCACTACCGGGACTAGCAACAATGAGCAGTTCTTC. It specifies CASTTTGTSNNEQFF.

The sample holds a few counts of this clonotype. A much larger clone differs from this one at a single base, so this may be a read error. The V gene is TRBV5-1, the J gene TRBJ2-1, with 10 bases that match TRBD2. The J call is in doubt because the DNA end fits TRBJ2-7 better. CDR3 length equals 17 residues. CDR1 is SGHRS and CDR2 is YFSETQ in the germline V gene. The CDR3 sequence is CASSLEPSGSSYNEQYF. In DNA, the CDR3 is TGCGCCAGCAGCTTGGAGCCTAGCGGGAGCTCCTACAATGAGCAGTACTTC.

The chain couples TRBV11-1 to TRBJ1-1; 10 nucleotides align to TRBD1. The V segment lost 5 bases and the J segment 1 base; nucleotides outside the gene matches: 4. Germline CDR1 reads SGHAT; CDR2 reads FQDESV (reference sequence). This CDR3 region has 15 residues. The CDR3 DNA is TGTGCCAGCAGCCACCGGGACAGGGGGAACACTGAAGCTTTCTTT. Residues: CASSHRDRGNTEAFF.

This clonotype was detected only a few times. This may arise from a read error, as a much more abundant clone is one base away. Here the CDR3 reads CSVVRRGTYNERFF. For the CDR3, the DNA is TGCAGCGTTGTGAGGCGGGGGACCTACAATGAGCGGTTCTTC. The genes are TRBV29-1 and TRBJ2-1; 7 bases are a match to TRBD2. Germline V CDR1 and CDR2: SQVTM, ANQGSEA. The CDR3 contains 14 residues.

In this sample, this clonotype turned up many times. The chain employs TRBV6-2 or TRBV6-3 and TRBJ2-4, with D perhaps TRBD2 (6 bases). Germline loops: CDR1 MNHEY, CDR2 SVGEGT. There are 16 residues in the CDR3. V lost 6 bases and J 3 bases, leaving 18 bases between the germline ends. The CDR3 loop is CASRPRTGGVKNIQYF. CDR3 nucleotide sequence: TGTGCCAGCAGACCCCGTACCGGAGGGGTCAAAAACATTCAGTACTTC.

The chain carries TRBV28 and TRBJ1-4; D possibly corresponds to TRBD1 (6 bases). The CDR3 is 14 amino acids. Trimming removed 6 bases from V and 8 bases from J, with 16 bases in between. The germline V gene has CDR1 MDHEN and CDR2 SYDVKM. CDR3 bases: TGTGCCAGCAGGGGGGACACCGCCTCCGAAAAACTGTTTTTT. It translates to CASRGDTASEKLFF.

The chain is built from TRBV4-2 and TRBJ2-6; D is unresolved. The CDR3 sequence is 17 residues long. From germline, CDR1 is LGHNA and CDR2 YNFKEQ. V was clipped by 0 bases and J by 4 bases, with 13 bases between them. The CDR3 spells CASSQDRTPRGANVLTF. In DNA form, the CDR3 reads TGTGCCAGCAGCCAAGATAGGACCCCACGAGGGGCCAACGTCCTGACTTTC.

The chain employs TRBV9 and TRBJ1-1, with D tentatively TRBD1 (6 bases). Germline lookup yields CDR1 SGDLS and CDR2 YYNGEE. The CDR3 runs to 14 residues. V shed 4 bases and J shed 5 bases, with 15 bases lying between them. The CDR3 spells CASSSRQVGTEAFF. The DNA of the CDR3 is TGTGCCAGCAGCTCACGACAGGTCGGAACTGAAGCTTTCTTT.

This rearrangement joins TRBV7-9 to TRBJ2-7; 11 nucleotides align to TRBD1. In germline, CDR1 is SEHNR, CDR2 FQNEAQ (reference sequence). The V gene end was trimmed by 0 bases and the J gene end by 1 base; junction bases not matched to a gene: 5. CDR3 length: 17 residues. The CDR3 DNA is TGTGCCAGCAGCTTAGCTCCGGGACAGGGGGATTCCTACGAGCAGTACTTC. Residues: CASSLAPGQGDSYEQYF. Filled out from reference TRBV7-9 and TRBJ2-7, the complete variable domain reads DTGVSQNPRHKITKRGQNVTFRCDPISEHNRLYWYRQTLGQGPEFLTYFQNEAQLEKSRLLSDRFSAERPKGSFSTLEIQRTEQGDSAMYLCASSLAPGQGDSYEQYFGPGTRLTVT.

There are a few counts of this clonotype. The junction departs from the called germline gene at one end, perhaps through a read error. The chain links TRBV5-5 to TRBJ1-1; D remains ambiguous. This CDR3 has 13 amino acids. The V gene's germline CDR1 is SGHKS and CDR2 YYEKEE (reference sequence). The CDR3 DNA sequence: TGTGCCAGCAGCTTGGATATCCACACTGGAGCTTTCTTT. It is translated as CASSLDIHTGAFF. The variable domain in full, completed from reference TRBV5-5 and TRBJ1-1, reads DAGVTQSPTHLIKTRGQQVTLRCSPISGHKSVSWYQQVLGQGPQFIFQYYEKEERGRGNFPDRFSARQFPNYSSELNVNALLLGDSALYLCASSLDIHTGAFFGQGTRLTVV.

The table lists this clonotype with many counts. J is TRBJ2-1 and V is TRBV20-1, with unresolved D. CDR3 length equals 10 residues. Germline V lookup: CDR1 DFQATT, CDR2 SNEGSKA (reference sequence). Deletions cut 5 bases from V and 9 bases from J, with 8 bases between. The CDR3 coding sequence is TGCAGTGCTGGATTGGCTGAGCAGTTCTTC. Translating it yields CSAGLAEQFF.

This clonotype was seen at least ten times. One end of the junction is discordant with germline, which a read error may explain. The rearrangement uses TRBV5-1 and TRBJ1-2; weak D call: TRBD1 (6 bases). The CDR3 covers 13 residues. Germline V gives CDR1 SGHRS, CDR2 YFSETQ. The CDR3 spells CASSLAGVYGYTF. For the CDR3, the DNA is TGTGCCAGCAGCTTAGCAGGGGTCTATGGCTACACCTTC.

In this sample, this clonotype turned up many times. The genes are TRBV7-2 and TRBJ2-4, with D hard to call. Germline V gene data show CDR1 as SGHTA and CDR2 as FQGNSA. V was trimmed by 5 bases and J by 0 bases, leaving 11 bases between them. CDR3 length equals 15 residues. The CDR3 protein is CASSPEVVAKNIQYF. CDR3 nucleotides: TGTGCCAGCAGCCCCGAGGTGGTAGCCAAAAACATTCAGTACTTC.

This clonotype was seen at least ten times. The V and J genes are TRBV5-1 and TRBJ2-6; D unresolved. Germline values: CDR1 SGHRS, CDR2 YFSETQ. V was pared by 7 bases and J by 0 bases, with 11 bases between. This CDR3 has 15 amino acids. This chain's CDR3 is CASSGTSSGANVLTF. The CDR3 DNA is TGCGCCAGCTCTGGAACCAGCTCTGGGGCCAACGTCCTGACTTTC.

There are many counts of this clonotype. This chain links TRBV5-1 with TRBJ1-1; a weak D match, TRBD1 (5 bases). V was pared by 3 bases and J by 12 bases, with 12 bases between. CDR1 SGHRS and CDR2 YFSETQ come from the germline V gene. The CDR3 extends over 11 amino acids. CDR3 DNA sequence: TGCGCCAGCAGCTCGGGACGGGGGACTTTCTTT. Amino acids: CASSSGRGTFF.

V is TRBV7-2 and J is TRBJ2-3; D is possibly TRBD2 (6 bases). From germline, CDR1 is SGHTA and CDR2 FQGNSA. The CDR3 length is 15 residues. CDR3 loop: CVGEAYGISGNTQYF. In DNA form, the CDR3 reads TGTGTCGGCGAAGCTTACGGTATTAGCGGCAATACGCAGTATTTT.

A remark on this clonotype: The germline gene is not matched at one end of the junction; a read error may be the cause. The chain uses TRBV7-7 and TRBJ2-3; perhaps TRBD2 as D (7 bases). The germline V gene has CDR1 SSHAT and CDR2 FNYEAQ (reference sequence). This CDR3 has 15 amino acids. In nucleotides, the CDR3 is TGTGCTAGCAGCTTAAGGGGGGGGGACACAGATACGCAGTATTTT. Its protein is CASSLRGGDTDTQYF.

A word on this clonotype: Given a much more abundant clone one base away, this may be a read error. The gene calls are TRBV29-1 and TRBJ2-4; 7 bases map to TRBD1. The CDR3 covers 12 residues. With V trimmed by 3 bases and J by 15 bases, 11 bases remained unmatched. The germline gives CDR1 SQVTM, CDR2 ANQGSEA. The CDR3 region is CSVDPLTGFVYF. In DNA form, the CDR3 reads TGCAGCGTTGATCCCCTGACAGGGTTCGTGTACTTC.

This clonotype was seen repeatedly, ten times or more. The chain has TRBV27 and TRBJ2-1; D perhaps matches TRBD2 (6 bases). Germline assignment: CDR1 MNHEY and CDR2 SMNVEV (reference sequence). The CDR3 totals 15 residues. With 4 bases removed from V and 6 bases from J, the gap between germline ends came to 16 bases. This CDR3 is CASSSRRDSANEQFF. As DNA, the CDR3 is TGTGCCAGCAGTTCCAGGCGGGACTCGGCCAATGAGCAGTTCTTC.

This clonotype has ten or more counts. CDR3 sequence: CASSLDPSGDYEQYF. The DNA of the CDR3 is TGTGCCAGCAGCTTGGATCCTAGCGGGGACTACGAGCAGTACTTC. The V call is TRBV5-4, the J call TRBJ2-7; 9 bases fit TRBD2. The V and J ends lost 0 bases and 3 bases, in that order; junction bases with no gene match: 4. Germline V lookup: CDR1 SGHNT, CDR2 YYREEE (reference sequence). The CDR3 spans 15 residues.

This clonotype has at least ten counts. The chain is built from TRBV27 and TRBJ2-6; D not resolved. CDR1 MNHEY and CDR2 SMNVEV come from the germline V gene (reference sequence). The CDR3 spans 14 residues. V was clipped by 6 bases and J by 4 bases, with 10 bases between them. CDR3 residues: CASSPMNGANVLTF. The CDR3 coding sequence is TGTGCCAGCAGCCCCATGAACGGGGCCAACGTCCTGACTTTC.

This clonotype was counted between two and nine times. The chain links TRBV28 to TRBJ2-7; 8 nucleotides agree with TRBD1. V shed 6 bases and J 5 bases; nucleotides not matched to a gene: 9. The CDR3 runs 14 residues. Per germline, CDR1 MDHEN and CDR2 SYDVKM. CDR3 residues: CASRSGQGKHEQYF. The DNA of the CDR3 is TGTGCCAGCAGGTCCGGACAGGGAAAACACGAGCAGTACTTC. Full variable domain (remainder filled in from reference TRBV28 and TRBJ2-7): DVKVTQSSRYLVKRTGEKVFLECVQDMDHENMFWYRQDPGLGLRLIYFSYDVKMKEKGDIPEGYSVSREKKERFSLILESASTNQTSMYLCASRSGQGKHEQYFGPGTRLTVT.